This TCR beta chain was identified during a study of post-analysis software for immune sequencing data. About this clonotype: Its antigen is not known.

CDR1 and CDR2 from the germline V gene are SGHVS and FQNEAQ. This CDR3 has 12 amino acids. Trimming took off 6 bases at V and 10 bases at J, with 12 bases between the two ends. Study outcomes and limitations: When patients were compared with controls, a handful of TRBV segments were more frequent, TRBV5-6, TRBV5-1 and TRBV20-1 among them.

Sequencing libraries made from TCR beta cDNA carried unique molecular identifiers. TCRdb re-derived calls from the PCR reads in MiXCR, one entry per CDR3 protein. The data contain about 570,000 distinct CDR3 sequences, 34% of them singletons. The TCR originated in a girl aged 2 to 17 with multiple sclerosis. The chain joins TRBV7-8 to TRBJ1-4; D gene ambiguous. The sample consisted of blood. CDR3 coding DNA: TGTGCCAGCAGTCTAGTTTGGGGAAAACTGTTTTTT. Its translation is CASSLVWGKLFF. The full variable domain, completed using reference TRBV7-8 and TRBJ1-4, is GAGVSQSPRYKVAKRGQDVALRCDPISGHVSLFWYQQALGQGPEFLTYFQNEAQLDKSGLPSDRFFAERPEGSVSTLKIQRTQQEDSAVYLCASSLVWGKLFFGSGTQLSVL.